In its sample, the clone carrying this TCR beta chain was seen a few times. Its matching antigen is unknown. This CDR3 has 14 amino acids. Trimming removed 2 bases at V and 2 bases at J, with 8 bases between. Germline CDR1 KGHSH, CDR2 LQKENI. The data are from a study of blood T cells in healthy people across ages. With a J-beta primer mix and a sample-barcoded 5' primer, a second PCR ran about 6 to 11 cycles. TCRdb ran MiXCR on the 5' RACE reads and lists one entry per CDR3 protein. The sample records hundreds of thousands of distinct CDR3 sequences, around 45% being singletons. Donors gave 8.5 to 10 milliliters of peripheral blood apiece. At least 7 million PBMCs were isolated per sample. Study-wide findings and caveats: While age rose, TCR beta diversity per million T cells dropped in a roughly linear way.

Sequencing used blood. The clonotype originates from a woman aged 55-69 years in good health. The chain joins TRBV18 to TRBJ2-3; unclear D gene. The CDR3 bases are TGTGCCAGCTCACCATTAGGGAACACAGATACGCAGTATTTT. It translates to CASSPLGNTDTQYF. Using reference TRBV18 and TRBJ2-3 for the parts outside the CDR3, the full variable domain is NAGVMQNPRHLVRRRGQEARLRCSPMKGHSHVYWYRQLPEEGLKFMVYLQKENIIDESGMPKERFSAEFPKEGPSILRIQQVVRGDSAAYFCASSPLGNTDTQYFGPGTRLTVL.